A selection of T cell receptor beta chains follows, all from one sample in a study of T cells in tuberculosis. Assay used: immunoSEQ multiplex PCR; TCRdb lists only in-frame clones, some missing. The table shows tens of thousands of clones, with 80% to 95% occurring only once. The specimen sequenced was PBMCs. The origin of the receptors is a donor aged 10 to 29 with latent tuberculosis or without tuberculosis infection. Each CDR3 is given with its conserved first and last residue. A D gene is named only where the DNA matches it firmly. Clone size is given for some rows only: seen once, a few or many times, or a class if the clone is expanded.

J gene,clone size,V gene,D gene,CDR3 DNA,CDR3 protein
TRBJ1-1,NA,TRBV11-2,NA,TGTGCCAGCAGCTTAGTCCCAGGGAATGTTGGTGAAGCTTTCTTT,CASSLVPGNVGEAFF
TRBJ2-7,NA,TRBV27,NA,TGTGCCAGCAGTTTAGGGACACCCTACGAGCAGTACTTC,CASSLGTPYEQYF
TRBJ2-1,NA,TRBV4-3,TRBD2,TGCGCCAGCAGCCATCCCCTAGCGGGGGGGCCTAGCAATGAGCAGTTCTTC,CASSHPLAGGPSNEQFF
TRBJ2-5,NA,TRBV10-2,TRBD2,TGCGCCAGCAGTGGGATTAGCGGGGGGGGAGCCCAGTACTTC,CASSGISGGGAQYF
TRBJ2-3,NA,TRBV7-9,NA,TGTGCCAGCAGCTTAGGATCCGGAGGAGGGACGGGGAACCTGGGTACGCAGTATTTT,CASSLGSGGGTGNLGTQYF
TRBJ1-1,NA,TRBV7-9,NA,TGTGCCAGCAGCTTAGGTCAGGCGAACACTGAAGCTTTCTTT,CASSLGQANTEAFF
TRBJ1-4,NA,TRBV6-1,NA,TGTGCCAGCGGCTTTGGAGGACGGTTGGGAGAAAAACTGTTTTTT,CASGFGGRLGEKLFF
TRBJ2-7,NA,TRBV6-4,TRBD1,TGTGCCAGCAGTGACTTACCCCGGGACAGGGCCTACGAGCAGTACTTC,CASSDLPRDRAYEQYF
TRBJ2-5,few,TRBV30,NA,TGTGCCTGGAGCACGAGGGTAAGAGAGACCCAGTACTTC,CAWSTRVRETQYF
TRBJ2-7,NA,TRBV11-2,TRBD2,TGTGCCAGCAGCTTACCCGGGGGGGTCTACGAGCAGTACTTC,CASSLPGGVYEQYF
TRBJ2-5,NA,TRBV6-5,NA,TGTGCCAGCAGCCTTACCAGGGGACAAGAGACCCAGTACTTC,CASSLTRGQETQYF
TRBJ2-7,NA,TRBV4-3,TRBD2,TGCGCCAGCAGCCGATCTTCCAGCGGGGACTCCTACGAGCAGTACTTC,CASSRSSSGDSYEQYF
TRBJ2-2,NA,TRBV9,TRBD2,TGTGCCAGCACCACACTAGCGGGAGGAGGAACCGGGGAGCTGTTTTTT,CASTTLAGGGTGELFF
TRBJ1-4,NA,TRBV7-9,NA,TGTGCCAGCAGCTTACCCCAGGGCGCGAATGAAAAACTGTTTTTT,CASSLPQGANEKLFF
TRBJ2-1,once,TRBV6-5,NA,TGTGCCAGCAGTACCGGGACCCGGGGGTATGAGCAGTTCTTC,CASSTGTRGYEQFF
TRBJ2-7,NA,TRBV9,NA,TGTGCCAGCAGCGCCCACACAGGGAAAGAGCAGTACTTC,CASSAHTGKEQYF
TRBJ1-5,NA,TRBV29-1,NA,TGCAGCGTGACACAGGAGATCAATCAGCCCCAGCATTTT,CSVTQEINQPQHF